Sequencing of this TCR beta chain was carried out in a study of Ad26.COV2.S vaccination and SARS-CoV-2 variants. General study results and limits: Recipients given vaccine exceeded placebo recipients in spike-specific TCR breadth. Total T cell responses may have been underestimated by the TCR breadth and depth analyses. Comparable non-spike TCR breadth was observed in vaccine and placebo recipients. Reportedly, after vaccination the spike-specific CD8+ and CD4+ T cell responses displayed substantial breadth.

Germline lookup yields CDR1 SGHKS and CDR2 YYEKEE (reference sequence). V lost 0 bases and J 2 bases, leaving 11 bases between the germline ends. CDR3 length: 15 residues. TCRdb's table, derived via immunoSEQ multiplex PCR, lists solely in-frame clones and lacks some. The sample yields approximately 140,000 clones, roughly 89% seen once. As to this clone: The antigen is not known.

This specimen was peripheral blood, taken after recovery from COVID-19. V gene TRBV5-5 combines with J gene TRBJ1-2; D is possibly TRBD1 (6 bases). The receptor's source is a human donor who had recovered from COVID-19. The CDR3 sequence is CASSLGVGGNYGYTF. The DNA of the CDR3 is TGTGCCAGCAGCTTGGGTGTAGGGGGAAACTATGGCTACACCTTC.